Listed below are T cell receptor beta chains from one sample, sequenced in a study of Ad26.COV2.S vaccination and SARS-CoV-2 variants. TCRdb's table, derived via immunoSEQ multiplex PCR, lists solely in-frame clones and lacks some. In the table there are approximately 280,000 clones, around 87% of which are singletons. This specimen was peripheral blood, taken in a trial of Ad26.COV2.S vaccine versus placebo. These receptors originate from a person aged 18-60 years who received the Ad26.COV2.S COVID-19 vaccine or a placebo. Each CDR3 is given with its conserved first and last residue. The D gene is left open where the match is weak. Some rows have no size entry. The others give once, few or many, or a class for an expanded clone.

TGTGCCACCCTGGGGGGGAATCGCAATCAGCCCCAGCATTTT	CATLGGNRNQPQHF	TRBV28	TRBJ1-5	.	.
TGTGCCAGCAGCGCTGGACAGGAAGACTATGGCTACACCTTC	CASSAGQEDYGYTF	TRBV5-4	TRBJ1-2	.	TRBD1
TGTGCCAGCAGCTCGCCTCCGACAGGGACTGATGAGCAGTTCTTC	CASSSPPTGTDEQFF	TRBV5-6	TRBJ2-1	.	.
TGTGCCAGCAGTCATGGACAGGGACCGGGGCCTTACTATGGCTACACCTTC	CASSHGQGPGPYYGYTF	TRBV6-6	TRBJ1-2	.	TRBD1
TGTGCCAGCAGTTACTCATCCCAGCCCAATCAGCCCCAGCATTTT	CASSYSSQPNQPQHF	TRBV6-2/TRBV6-3	TRBJ1-5	.	.
TGCGCCATTGGGTCAAACAGGGCCATAAGCTCCTACGAGCAGTACTTC	CAIGSNRAISSYEQYF	TRBV10-1	TRBJ2-7	.	.
TGTGCCAGCAGCTTGGAACCGGGAGATACGCAGTATTTT	CASSLEPGDTQYF	TRBV5-4	TRBJ2-3	.	.
TGTGCCATCAGTGACGGACAGCTTACCGGGGAGCTGTTTTTT	CAISDGQLTGELFF	TRBV10-3	TRBJ2-2	.	.
TGTGCCAGTAGTATTTTTGGAGGCTACACCTTC	CASSIFGGYTF	TRBV19	TRBJ1-2	.	.
TGTGCCAGCAGTTCCAACCCGGCCCTGATCGGGACTAGGGCCCACACAGATACGCAGTATTTT	CASSSNPALIGTRAHTDTQYF	TRBV6-2/TRBV6-3	TRBJ2-3	.	TRBD2
TGCGCCAGCAGGGGCGCAGATACGCAGTATTTT	CASRGADTQYF	TRBV5-1	TRBJ2-3	once	.
TGTGCCAGCAGCCAAGGGGAAGGGACCCTCCACGGGGAGACCCAGTACTTC	CASSQGEGTLHGETQYF	TRBV3-1/TRBV3-2	TRBJ2-5	.	.
TGTGCCATCCGCGGGACAGGGACGAATCAGCCCCAGCATTTT	CAIRGTGTNQPQHF	TRBV10-3	TRBJ1-5	.	TRBD1
TGTGCCAGTAGTCGTAGGGTCGGGACAGATACGCAGTATTTT	CASSRRVGTDTQYF	TRBV19	TRBJ2-3	.	.
TGCGCCAGCAGCCAGGGAGGGACTAGCGCCAGAGAGACGCAGTATTTT	CASSQGGTSARETQYF	TRBV4-1	TRBJ2-3	.	TRBD2
TGCAGCGTTGTTAGGGGCTACGAGCAGTACTTC	CSVVRGYEQYF	TRBV29-1	TRBJ2-7	once	.
TGTGCCAGTAGTATAGGCAGGGGGGTCTATGGCTACACCTTC	CASSIGRGVYGYTF	TRBV19	TRBJ1-2	.	TRBD1
TGCGCCAGCAGCCAGCCGACTAGGAACACAGATACGCAGTATTTT	CASSQPTRNTDTQYF	TRBV4-1	TRBJ2-3	many	.
TGCGCCAGCAGCCAAGTCGGGCAGGGGATGAGGCGTGAAGCTTTCTTT	CASSQVGQGMRREAFF	TRBV4-1	TRBJ1-1	.	.
TGTGCCTGGAGCTGGGACTTGCCCGCCCGCGCTTCTGGAAACACCATATATTTT	CAWSWDLPARASGNTIYF	TRBV30	TRBJ1-3	few	.
TGCAGCGGGGGACAGGGCTATGGCTACACCTTC	CSGGQGYGYTF	TRBV29-1	TRBJ1-2	.	TRBD1
TGCGCCAGCAGCCCAGGCCCCCTGGCGGACATTCAGTACTTC	CASSPGPLADIQYF	TRBV5-1	TRBJ2-4	.	.
TGCGCCAGCAGCCATCCTCTGGCAGGAACCCACTCTGGGGCCAACGTCCTGACTTTC	CASSHPLAGTHSGANVLTF	TRBV4-1	TRBJ2-6	once	.
TGTGCCAGCAGCTCATCAGGAGTTACTGAAGCTTTCTTT	CASSSSGVTEAFF	TRBV11-1	TRBJ1-1	once	.
TGTGCCAGCAGCCAAGATGCAATTGAAGGTGGCTACACCTTC	CASSQDAIEGGYTF	TRBV3-1/TRBV3-2	TRBJ1-2	.	.
TGTGCCACACAGGAAATCTATAATTCACCCCTCCACTTT	CATQEIYNSPLHF	TRBV14	TRBJ1-6	.	.
TGCGCCAGCAGCCAAGGGAGGAGGGGCTTGGACACTGAAGCTTTCTTT	CASSQGRRGLDTEAFF	TRBV4-1	TRBJ1-1	.	.
TGTGCCAGCAGCTCTACCGGGGGCGCAGATACGCAGTATTTT	CASSSTGGADTQYF	TRBV9	TRBJ2-3	.	.
TGTGCCAGCAGCAAAAGCGGGGGGGCACTCGGGGAGCTGTTTTTT	CASSKSGGALGELFF	TRBV5-4	TRBJ2-2	.	TRBD2
TGTGCCAGCAGCTTCGATGGCCCGGCCGGGTGGGGTGGCGTTGGAAACACCATATATTTT	CASSFDGPAGWGGVGNTIYF	TRBV5-4	TRBJ1-3	.	.
TGCGCCAGCAGCTTGGAGGGGACAGTCTACAATGAGCAGTTCTTC	CASSLEGTVYNEQFF	TRBV5-1	TRBJ2-1	.	TRBD1
TGCAGTGCTAGTTCGGGGGGGGCCGAGCAGTACTTC	CSASSGGAEQYF	TRBV20-1	TRBJ2-7	.	TRBD2
TGTGCCAGCAGCCTAGAAAGGGACAGGGGGCGAGGGATGAACACTGAAGCTTTCTTT	CASSLERDRGRGMNTEAFF	TRBV28	TRBJ1-1	.	TRBD1
TGTGCTAGTGGTTTGCATACCAGGGATGTTCATAGGTTGGAGACCCAGTACTTC	CASGLHTRDVHRLETQYF	TRBV12-5	TRBJ2-5	.	.
TGTGCCAGCAGCTTAGCCTCCCAGGGGACCTACGAGCAGTACTTC	CASSLASQGTYEQYF	TRBV7-2	TRBJ2-7	.	.
TGTGCCAGCAGCCAAGATCGAAGCAGGGGGAATGTGCAGTACTTC	CASSQDRSRGNVQYF	TRBV4-2	TRBJ2-7	.	TRBD1
TGTGCCAGCAGCTGGGGGGGAAGGGAATACACCGGGGAGCTGTTTTTT	CASSWGGREYTGELFF	TRBV5-4	TRBJ2-2	.	TRBD2
TGCGCCAGCAGGACCCGGACTAGCGGGAGCGAGACCCAGTACTTC	CASRTRTSGSETQYF	TRBV10-2	TRBJ2-5	.	TRBD2
TGCGCCAGCAGCCCCGCGGCTAGCGGTCGAGAGACCCAGTACTTC	CASSPAASGRETQYF	TRBV4-1	TRBJ2-5	.	TRBD2
TGTGCCAGCAGCACCCGCTCTGCTAGCGAGCAGTACTTC	CASSTRSASEQYF	TRBV9	TRBJ2-7	once	.
TGTGCCAGCAGCCAAATGCTAGCGGGAAATGAGCAGTTCTTC	CASSQMLAGNEQFF	TRBV3-1/TRBV3-2	TRBJ2-1	.	TRBD2
TGTGCCAGTAACTCTTGGTCAACGGGTTACAATGAGCAGTTCTTC	CASNSWSTGYNEQFF	TRBV19	TRBJ2-1	.	.